Following are 12 T cell receptor beta chains from one sample sequenced in a study of T cell repertoires in cytomegalovirus infection. Using its own MiXCR run on the reads, TCRdb lists one record per CDR3 protein. Of roughly 280,000 distinct CDR3 sequences listed, roughly an eighth are singletons. Sequencing input: PBMCs. The receptors here all came from a human donor in good health (CMV status not recorded). Some clones in this sample may be carry-over from other donors' samples.

CDR3 DNA sequence: TGTGCCAGCAGATCTAGCGGTTTGAGCTCCTACAATGAGCAGTTCTTC. Protein: CASRSSGLSSYNEQFF. This chain links TRBV6-2 or TRBV6-3 with TRBJ2-1; 7 bases line up with TRBD2. The CDR3 covers 16 residues. Germline V gives CDR1 MNHEY, CDR2 SVGEGT. The ends lost 6 bases at V and 0 bases at J; junction bases unmatched: 8.

This sequence joins TRBV29-1 and TRBJ2-5; 8 bases are a match to TRBD2. V trimming: 6 bases; J trimming: 4 bases; junction bases outside the gene matches: 13. Germline V lookup: CDR1 SQVTM, CDR2 ANQGSEA. The CDR3 runs 15 residues. CDR3 DNA: TGCAGCGTCCCGGGGGGGCTCCTAGGTGGAGAGACCCAGTACTTC. It codes for CSVPGGLLGGETQYF.

The chain joins TRBV28 to TRBJ2-7, with 12 bases lining up with TRBD2. There are 13 residues in the CDR3. CDR1 is MDHEN and CDR2 is SYDVKM in the germline V gene. With 7 bases clipped from V and 7 bases from J, the junction kept 5 bases outside the gene matches. CDR3 in amino acids: CASTPSGRGEQYF. DNA of the CDR3: TGTGCCAGCACACCTAGCGGGAGGGGAGAGCAGTACTTC. The entire variable domain, with the rest obtained from reference TRBV28 and TRBJ2-7, is as follows: DVKVTQSSRYLVKRTGEKVFLECVQDMDHENMFWYRQDPGLGLRLIYFSYDVKMKEKGDIPEGYSVSREKKERFSLILESASTNQTSMYLCASTPSGRGEQYFGPGTRLTVT.

This clonotype appeared many times. This chain connects TRBV4-1 to TRBJ1-5, with 7 bases that match TRBD1. Per the germline V gene, CDR1 is MGHRA and CDR2 is YSYEKL. The junction had 10 bases not matched to a gene; V was cut back by 5 bases and J by 3 bases. The CDR3 covers 16 residues. The CDR3, as DNA: TGCGCCAGCAGCGTGACGTTAACAGGGGTCAATCAGCCCCAGCATTTT. This gives the protein CASSVTLTGVNQPQHF.

This clonotype was counted between two and nine times. This chain links TRBV5-1 with TRBJ2-3; TRBD2 aligns across 8 bases. Germline V CDR1 and CDR2: SGHRS, YFSETQ. The V and J ends lost 5 bases and 0 bases, in that order; junction bases with no gene match: 5. CDR3 size: 15 residues. Here the CDR3 reads CASSYSGTSTDTQYF. DNA of the CDR3: TGCGCCAGCAGTTATAGCGGGACAAGCACAGATACGCAGTATTTT.

This clonotype was seen ten or more times. This chain connects TRBV7-2 to TRBJ2-2; tentatively, D is TRBD1 (6 bases). Germline V gene data show CDR1 as SGHTA and CDR2 as FQGNSA. The CDR3 is 14 residues long. Trimming stripped 7 bases from V and 7 bases from J, with 16 bases between. The CDR3 sequence: CASNTQGFGGELFF. The CDR3 DNA reads as TGTGCCAGCAACACCCAGGGGTTTGGCGGGGAGCTGTTTTTT.

This clonotype has ten or more counts. As DNA, the CDR3 is TGTGCCAGCAGCCCCCCCTCAGATACGCAGTATTTT. Amino acid sequence: CASSPPSDTQYF. The rearrangement joins TRBV7-3 to TRBJ2-3; unclear D gene. Deletions cut 5 bases from V and 4 bases from J, with 7 bases between. Germline lookup yields CDR1 SGHTA and CDR2 FQGTGA. The CDR3 extends over 12 amino acids.

The table lists this clonotype with many counts. The chain links TRBV7-8 to TRBJ1-4; the D gene is possibly TRBD1 (5 bases). In germline, CDR1 is SGHVS, CDR2 FQNEAQ. The CDR3 runs to 19 residues. The ends were cut back, 0 bases at V and 0 bases at J, with 17 bases in the middle. The CDR3 protein is CASSLAPGTTYATNEKLFF. CDR3 in DNA: TGTGCCAGCAGCTTAGCGCCGGGGACGACATATGCAACTAATGAAAAACTGTTTTTT.

The chain employs TRBV27 and TRBJ2-7, with a weak D call TRBD1 (5 bases). The CDR3 contains 13 residues. In germline, CDR1 is MNHEY, CDR2 SMNVEV (reference sequence). V dropped 6 bases and J dropped 1 base, with 10 bases sitting between them. CDR3 sequence: CASRGRASYEQYF. The CDR3 DNA is TGTGCCAGCAGGGGCAGGGCTTCCTACGAGCAGTACTTC.

This clonotype has only a few counts. The chain employs TRBV10-3 and TRBJ2-6; 9 bases line up with TRBD1. The V segment lost 11 bases and the J segment 0 bases; nucleotides outside the gene matches: 14. This CDR3 comprises 18 residues. From germline, CDR1 is ENHRY and CDR2 SYGVKD. Here the CDR3 reads CASNPGTGLVSGANVLTF. DNA of the CDR3: TGTGCCTCAAACCCCGGGACAGGGTTAGTCTCTGGGGCCAACGTCCTGACTTTC.

This clonotype has a count of ten or more. The chain uses TRBV15 and TRBJ1-1; D perhaps matches TRBD1 (6 bases). The germline CDR1 and CDR2 sequences are LNHNV and YYDKDF (reference sequence). Trimming took 4 bases from V and 8 from J, leaving 17 bases between them. This CDR3 is 14 amino acids long. DNA of the CDR3: TGTGCCACCAGCAAAACCCTGGGGGACAACGAAGCTTTCTTT. The encoded protein is CATSKTLGDNEAFF. Based on the CDR3 plus reference TRBV15 and TRBJ1-1, the full variable domain is DAMVIQNPRYQVTQFGKPVTLSCSQTLNHNVMYWYQQKSSQAPKLLFHYYDKDFNNEADTPDNFQSRRPNTSFCFLDIRSPGLGDTAMYLCATSKTLGDNEAFFGQGTRLTVV.

This clonotype turned up a few times. Written as DNA, the CDR3 is TGTGCCAGCAGGGGGGGGATAGCGGGAGGTCCAACCTACGAGCAGTACTTC. Its protein is CASRGGIAGGPTYEQYF. J is TRBJ2-7 and V is TRBV7-2; TRBD2 matches at 10 bases. Germline V CDR1 and CDR2: SGHTA, FQGNSA. Losses at the gene ends were 6 bases for V and 2 bases for J; bases not matched to a gene: 13. The CDR3 totals 17 residues.